This TCR beta chain derives from a study of tumor and adjacent non-tumor tissue in lung cancer. RNA was extracted from bulk tissue without any cell sorting. Newly diagnosed lung cancer patients had thoracic surgery in China, August–November 2014, without prior chemotherapy. This clonotype was picked up many times. Germline assignment: CDR1 MNHNS and CDR2 SASEGT. J lost 1 base, V lost 11 bases, and 15 bases had no gene match. The CDR3 has 17 residues. Three rounds of nested PCR, following a modified ARM-PCR protocol, produced the TCRbeta library. MiXCR, run by TCRdb on the multiplex PCR reads, gives a single entry per CDR3 protein. The sample has tens of thousands of distinct CDR3 sequences; about two thirds are singletons.

The sample was lung tumor tissue. The source is a woman in her sixties or seventies with non-small cell lung cancer. The rearrangement links TRBV6-1 to TRBJ2-5; 11 bases align to TRBD1. The CDR3 DNA reads TGTGCCGGAAGCCGGGACAGGGGGTTCGGACTCCAAGAGACCCAGTACTTC. This encodes CAGSRDRGFGLQETQYF.